This TCR beta chain was captured by sequencing in a study of blood T cell repertoires in COVID-19. About the study: COVID-19 samples collected from the United States, Italy and Spain covered acute and convalescent phases. Sample material is recorded as cDNA or gDNA derived from T cells, B-cell-depleted T cells, or PBMCs.

As processed by the authors: Cell counts per sample came from amplifying reference gene primers. Profiling relied on immunoSEQ multiplex PCR, and the TCRdb table lists in-frame clones only, not all of them. V and J calls and clone size are as listed in that table; D and trimming were resolved from the DNA. The data contain around 500,000 clones, 80% to 90% of them singletons. Germline CDR1 MGHRA, CDR2 YSYEKL. The CDR3 runs to 14 residues. With V trimmed by 5 bases and J by 2 bases, 4 bases remained unmatched. The sequencing sample was made of peripheral blood. This chain uses TRBV4-1 with TRBJ1-1; 8 bases align to TRBD1. The source of this sequence is a human donor in a cohort sampled during active COVID-19. The CDR3 coding sequence is TGCGCCAGCAGCACAGGACAGGGAAACACTGAAGCTTTCTTT. It yields the protein CASSTGQGNTEAFF.